A selection of T cell receptor beta chains follows, all from one sample in a study of response to subunit inactivated influenza vaccine. Using its own MiXCR run on the RT-PCR reads, TCRdb lists one record per CDR3 protein. The sample holds about 520,000 distinct CDR3 sequences, about 7.2% seen once. The sample was PBMCs from blood, taken less than 30 months after vaccination. Receptor source: a man aged 50 to 75 who received an inactivated influenza vaccine. Both conserved end residues are part of each CDR3. The listing skips clone size in some rows; elsewhere it reads once, few, many or a size class.

v_gene: TRBV11-2
j_gene: TRBJ2-3
abundance: .
CDR3aa: CASSWGSSYDTQYF

v_gene: TRBV20-1
j_gene: TRBJ2-5
abundance: .
CDR3aa: CSAGAGGAQETQYF

v_gene: TRBV4-3
j_gene: TRBJ1-2
abundance: few
CDR3aa: CASSQVVRGIYGYTF

v_gene: TRBV12-3/TRBV12-4
j_gene: TRBJ2-6
abundance: many
CDR3aa: CASSKGQNFGANVLTF

v_gene: TRBV29-1
j_gene: TRBJ2-1
abundance: many
CDR3aa: CSVEDIAISSYNEQFF

v_gene: TRBV5-1
j_gene: TRBJ2-1
abundance: many
CDR3aa: CASSGQGSYNEQFF

v_gene: TRBV5-1
j_gene: TRBJ2-1
abundance: many
CDR3aa: CASSLGHPGDEQFF

v_gene: TRBV6-2/TRBV6-3
j_gene: TRBJ2-3
abundance: .
CDR3aa: CASSPDRGRSRDTQYF

v_gene: TRBV5-1
j_gene: TRBJ2-7
abundance: .
CDR3aa: CASRPQGAPYEQYF

v_gene: TRBV29-1
j_gene: TRBJ2-1
abundance: .
CDR3aa: CSVDGPGVEQFF

v_gene: TRBV29-1
j_gene: TRBJ2-1
abundance: .
CDR3aa: CSVDGGGGQFF

v_gene: TRBV11-2
j_gene: TRBJ2-5
abundance: few
CDR3aa: CASSLGGTRSETQYF

v_gene: TRBV20-1
j_gene: TRBJ2-1
abundance: many
CDR3aa: CSASRVVEQFF

v_gene: TRBV29-1
j_gene: TRBJ1-5
abundance: many
CDR3aa: CSVSDNSNQPQHF

v_gene: TRBV20-1
j_gene: TRBJ1-6
abundance: .
CDR3aa: CSAEPTERNSPLHF

v_gene: TRBV12-3/TRBV12-4
j_gene: TRBJ1-2
abundance: .
CDR3aa: CASSLAGQNYYGYTF

v_gene: TRBV6-5
j_gene: TRBJ2-1
abundance: many
CDR3aa: CASSYIGTLSLSYNEQFF

v_gene: TRBV18
j_gene: TRBJ2-2
abundance: .
CDR3aa: CASSIREFTGELFF

v_gene: TRBV4-2
j_gene: TRBJ1-4
abundance: .
CDR3aa: CASSQGRTNSNEKLFF

v_gene: TRBV18
j_gene: TRBJ2-1
abundance: few
CDR3aa: CASSPSPPDRLDHNEQFF

v_gene: TRBV11-2
j_gene: TRBJ2-2
abundance: .
CDR3aa: CASSTYGVGELFF

v_gene: TRBV20-1
j_gene: TRBJ2-2
abundance: .
CDR3aa: CSAPVGGRPGELFF

v_gene: TRBV5-1
j_gene: TRBJ2-2
abundance: few
CDR3aa: CASSWSSATPGELFF

v_gene: TRBV12-3/TRBV12-4
j_gene: TRBJ2-1
abundance: many
CDR3aa: CASSFIAGGLGNEQFF

v_gene: TRBV7-2
j_gene: TRBJ2-3
abundance: few
CDR3aa: CASSPKRGGSDTQYF

v_gene: TRBV29-1
j_gene: TRBJ2-7
abundance: .
CDR3aa: CSVTSGSYEQYF

v_gene: TRBV27
j_gene: TRBJ2-7
abundance: .
CDR3aa: CASSSGQGVEQYF

v_gene: TRBV5-1
j_gene: TRBJ2-7
abundance: few
CDR3aa: CASSLETGTHEQYF

v_gene: TRBV20-1
j_gene: TRBJ2-5
abundance: many
CDR3aa: CSAREGMNRGQETQYF

v_gene: TRBV7-9
j_gene: TRBJ2-3
abundance: few
CDR3aa: CASSLAWDSSSTDTQYF

v_gene: TRBV11-2
j_gene: TRBJ1-6
abundance: few
CDR3aa: CASSLEVRNVNSPLHF

v_gene: TRBV11-2
j_gene: TRBJ2-5
abundance: .
CDR3aa: CASSSRRQTQYF

v_gene: TRBV7-2
j_gene: TRBJ2-7
abundance: few
CDR3aa: CASTTAGEQYF

v_gene: TRBV7-9
j_gene: TRBJ2-7
abundance: .
CDR3aa: CASSLSGGSIAYEQYF

v_gene: TRBV12-3/TRBV12-4
j_gene: TRBJ2-7
abundance: few
CDR3aa: CASSMLGRGNSYEQYF

v_gene: TRBV20-1
j_gene: TRBJ2-5
abundance: .
CDR3aa: CSASSSGVIQETQYF

v_gene: TRBV6-1
j_gene: TRBJ2-3
abundance: few
CDR3aa: CASSEPVGVDTQYF

v_gene: TRBV7-9
j_gene: TRBJ2-7
abundance: few
CDR3aa: CASSLGQRRLHEQYF

v_gene: TRBV28
j_gene: TRBJ1-2
abundance: .
CDR3aa: CASSPPTDYGYTF

v_gene: TRBV28
j_gene: TRBJ2-7
abundance: .
CDR3aa: CASSFGFGSYEQYF

v_gene: TRBV6-5
j_gene: TRBJ1-5
abundance: .
CDR3aa: CASSYSNMDQPQHF